The 30 T cell receptor beta chains in this list originate from one sample, sequenced in a study of HIV-infected patients and healthy controls. The repertoire came from unfractionated whole blood and reflected all unsorted peripheral T cells. 500 ng RNA was reverse transcribed with alpha and beta constant-region primers. Each of the alpha and beta chains got its own library through chain-specific third strand synthesis with indices. TCRdb reprocessed the 5' RACE reads with MiXCR, giving one entry per CDR3 protein. Altogether 3,500 to 5,000 distinct CDR3 sequences are present, 10% to 15% being singletons, with the ten largest covering more than 11%. Sample: blood, taken before antiretroviral therapy. The receptors come from an adult with HIV infection.

The V call is TRBV30, the J call TRBJ2-4; D may be TRBD1 or TRBD2 (5 bases each). This CDR3 contains 15 residues. Germline V CDR1 and CDR2: GTSNPN, SVGIG (reference sequence). V lost 3 bases and J 1 base, leaving 13 bases between the germline ends. The CDR3 here is CAWSGPWGAKNIQYF. CDR3 in DNA: TGTGCCTGGAGCGGGCCATGGGGGGCCAAAAACATTCAGTACTTC.

This clonotype was detected ten times or more. The rearrangement joins TRBV5-1 to TRBJ2-3, with TRBD2 matching 12 bases. The CDR3 contains 17 residues. Trimming at V came to 0 bases and at J to 5 bases, leaving 7 bases not matched to a gene. The germline V gene encodes CDR1 SGHRS and CDR2 YFSETQ. The CDR3 spells CASSLVLAGGPEDTQYF. The CDR3, as DNA: TGCGCCAGCAGCTTGGTCCTAGCGGGAGGGCCCGAAGATACGCAGTATTTT.

This clonotype rates as medium-sized. The chain joins TRBV6-5 to TRBJ1-2; D may be TRBD1 (5 bases). The CDR3 has 15 residues. Between the trimmed V and J ends, which lost 4 bases and 7 bases, there was a span of 19 bases. Germline-derived CDR1 and CDR2 are MNHEY and SVGAGI. For the CDR3, the DNA is TGTGCCAGCAGTTCCAAAGGGGAAACCACGGGTGGCTACACCTTC. Its translation: CASSSKGETTGGYTF.

By share, this clonotype counts as medium-sized. The genes are TRBV7-8 and TRBJ1-1; D may be TRBD1 (5 bases). V was cut by 1 base and J by 3 bases, with 12 bases left in between. Germline CDR1 is SGHVS and CDR2 is FQNEAQ. There are 15 residues in the CDR3. CDR3 sequence reads: CASSLDQGGDTEAFF. The CDR3 DNA follows: TGTGCCAGCAGCTTAGATCAGGGAGGGGACACTGAAGCTTTCTTT.

The V and J genes are TRBV2 and TRBJ2-4, with D tentatively TRBD2 (7 bases). Trimming left V 6 bases short and J 5 bases short, with 17 bases between. This CDR3 is built from 15 residues. Germline V gives CDR1 SNHLY, CDR2 FYNNEI. The CDR3 loop reads CASSTPTGRENIQYF. CDR3 DNA: TGTGCCAGCAGCACTCCCACAGGGAGGGAAAACATTCAGTACTTC.

This clonotype is labeled medium-sized. The V and J genes are TRBV11-2 and TRBJ1-1; D call uncertain. V lost 4 bases and J 5 bases, leaving 8 bases between the germline ends. The CDR3 consists of 12 residues. Germline V lookup: CDR1 SGHAT, CDR2 FQNNGV. CDR3 sequence (DNA): TGTGCCAGCAGCTCCGGGTGGACTGAAGCTTTCTTT. This gives the protein CASSSGWTEAFF.

This clonotype qualifies as medium-sized. DNA of the CDR3: TGTGCCACCAGTGACTTTGACAGGGGGAGCGGCAATGAGCAGTTCTTC. Protein sequence: CATSDFDRGSGNEQFF. The rearrangement uses TRBV24-1 and TRBJ2-1; TRBD1 agrees at 9 bases. V lost 4 bases to trimming and J lost 6 bases; unmatched junction nucleotides: 9. This CDR3 comprises 16 residues. Germline CDR1 and CDR2: KGHDR and SFDVKD.

Judged by abundance, this clonotype is medium-sized (0.01 to 0.1%). The chain couples TRBV5-1 to TRBJ2-3; 8 nucleotides line up with TRBD1. Germline loops: CDR1 SGHRS, CDR2 YFSETQ. V shed 6 bases, J shed 3 bases, and the junction held 9 bases outside the gene matches. CDR3 size: 15 residues. CDR3 nucleotide sequence: TGCGCCAGCATCTCCGGACAGGGAAGTACAGATACGCAGTATTTT. Translated: CASISGQGSTDTQYF.

As concerns this clonotype: With a much larger clone just one base away, this may be a read error. The chain couples TRBV7-2 to TRBJ1-2; 9 bases agree with TRBD1. From germline, CDR1 is SGHTA and CDR2 FQGNSA. The CDR3 is made up of 15 amino acids. The V segment lost 5 bases and the J segment 4 bases; nucleotides outside the gene matches: 8. The chain's CDR3 is CASSTQGAASYGYTF. CDR3 bases: TGTGCCAGCAGCACACAGGGGGCGGCGTCCTATGGCTACACCTTC.

Within the sample, this clonotype is large. V and J are TRBV7-9 and TRBJ2-3; D gene ambiguous. The CDR3 runs to 17 residues. From germline, CDR1 is SEHNR and CDR2 FQNEAQ (reference sequence). V was trimmed by 8 bases and J by 0 bases, leaving 21 bases between them. This chain's CDR3 is CASRSLQSTSSTDTQYF. CDR3 in DNA: TGTGCCAGCCGCTCTCTGCAATCGACATCTAGCACAGATACGCAGTATTTT. Full variable domain (missing parts from reference TRBV7-9 and TRBJ2-3): DTGVSQNPRHKITKRGQNVTFRCDPISEHNRLYWYRQTLGQGPEFLTYFQNEAQLEKSRLLSDRFSAERPKGSFSTLEIQRTEQGDSAMYLCASRSLQSTSSTDTQYFGPGTRLTVL.

By frequency in the sample, this clonotype is medium-sized. The chain employs TRBV24-1 and TRBJ2-3; D uncertain. With 6 bases removed from V and 2 bases from J, the gap between germline ends came to 11 bases. Germline CDR1 is KGHDR and CDR2 is SFDVKD. CDR3 length: 14 amino acids. The CDR3 DNA sequence: TGTGCCACCAGTCACCACGGCTTCACAGATACGCAGTATTTT. This sequence encodes CATSHHGFTDTQYF.

The CDR3 nucleotides read TGCAGCGTTGAAGGGCGGCCGAGCCCCTACAATGAGCAGTTCTTC. Its protein is CSVEGRPSPYNEQFF. The chain couples TRBV29-1 to TRBJ2-1, with D uncertain. Germline V lookup: CDR1 SQVTM, CDR2 ANQGSEA. The CDR3 sequence is 15 residues long. V was clipped by 1 base and J by 2 bases, with 12 bases between them.

This clonotype appeared many times. The V call is TRBV20-1, the J call TRBJ1-5; tentatively, D is TRBD1 (6 bases). Trimming removed 5 bases from V and 4 bases from J, with 15 bases in between. CDR1 is DFQATT and CDR2 is SNEGSKA in the germline V gene (reference sequence). This CDR3 contains 14 residues. The CDR3 sequence: CSASLGQINQPQHF. Here the CDR3 DNA reads TGCAGTGCTTCCCTCGGACAGATAAATCAGCCCCAGCATTTT.

This clonotype is labeled as medium-sized (0.01 to 0.1%). V usage is TRBV24-1 and J usage is TRBJ2-5; 7 positions agree with TRBD1. The CDR3 spans 17 residues. Germline CDR1 reads KGHDR; CDR2 reads SFDVKD. V was pared by 4 bases and J by 1 base, with 11 bases of the junction left unmatched. The CDR3 sequence: CATSDATPGQLQETQYF. The CDR3 DNA follows: TGTGCCACCAGTGACGCTACCCCGGGACAGCTCCAAGAGACCCAGTACTTC.

On this clonotype: A much larger clone differs from this one at a single base, so this may be a read error. The chain is built from TRBV5-1 and TRBJ1-1, with D uncertain. The CDR3 sequence is 16 residues long. Germline CDR1 is SGHRS and CDR2 is YFSETQ. In DNA, the CDR3 is TGCGACAGCAGCTTGTTCGCTTTCATCATGAACACTGAAGCTTTCTTT. This sequence encodes CDSSLFAFIMNTEAFF.

This clonotype is medium-sized in the sample. The V and J genes are TRBV2 and TRBJ1-2, with unresolved D. Trimming shortened V by 6 bases and J by 2 bases, and 10 bases separated the two germline ends. The CDR3 length is 13 residues. The V gene's germline CDR1 is SNHLY and CDR2 FYNNEI. Written as DNA, the CDR3 is TGTGCCAGCAGCGCACAGATAAACTATGGCTACACCTTC. Translating it yields CASSAQINYGYTF.

By its share, this clonotype is medium-sized (0.01 to 0.1%). The CDR3 DNA reads TGCAGCGTTGAAGCTGGAACTGGCATGGGCGAGCAGTACTTC. Amino acids: CSVEAGTGMGEQYF. The J gene is TRBJ2-7, the V gene TRBV29-1, with no clear D. CDR3 length: 14 residues. V lost 1 base and J lost 6, with 16 bases in between. Germline V CDR1 and CDR2: SQVTM, ANQGSEA.

This clonotype was observed a handful of times. The chain is built from TRBV18 and TRBJ2-3, with TRBD2 as a possible D gene (6 bases). The CDR3 is 16 amino acids. Germline V gives CDR1 KGHSH, CDR2 LQKENI. V was cut by 1 base and J by 1 base, with 12 bases left in between. In nucleotides, the CDR3 is TGTGCCAGCTCACCACGAGGCTCGGGGGGCACAGATACGCAGTATTTT. Translated: CASSPRGSGGTDTQYF.

By its share, this clonotype is large. This sequence joins TRBV20-1 and TRBJ2-2; D not certain. Germline V gene data show CDR1 as DFQATT and CDR2 as SNEGSKA (reference sequence). This CDR3 region has 13 residues. Trimming stripped 3 bases from V and 1 base from J, with 6 bases between. In nucleotides, the CDR3 is TGCAGTGCTAGCAACGGGAACACCGGGGAGCTGTTTTTT. It specifies CSASNGNTGELFF.

By proportion, this clonotype is medium-sized. Germline is not matched at one junction end, which may reflect a read error. CDR3 nucleotide sequence: TGTGCCACCAGTGAGGGGGACAGGGTCGTCTTT. It translates to CATSEGDRVVF. This chain connects TRBV24-1 to TRBJ1-1, with 9 bases aligning to TRBD1. Germline loops: CDR1 KGHDR, CDR2 SFDVKD. There are 11 residues in the CDR3.

Relative to its sample, this clonotype is medium-sized. The chain carries TRBV6-2 or TRBV6-3 and TRBJ1-2; TRBD1 might be the D (6 bases). V was pared by 3 bases and J by 2 bases, with 10 bases between. Germline CDR1 and CDR2: MNHEY and SVGEGT. The CDR3 is 14 residues long. The DNA of the CDR3 is TGTGCCAGCAGTTATTTCACAGGGAACTATGGCTACACCTTC. The encoded protein is CASSYFTGNYGYTF.

This chain uses TRBV29-1 with TRBJ1-1; D gene uncertain. Trimming removed 8 bases from V and 6 bases from J, with 13 bases in between. The CDR3 runs to 11 residues. Germline CDR1 reads SQVTM; CDR2 reads ANQGSEA. The CDR3 DNA sequence: TGCAGCCCGAAGGTAGGCCCTGAAGCTTTCTTT. It yields the protein CSPKVGPEAFF.

The table lists this clonotype with many counts. The chain joins TRBV19 to TRBJ2-1; 8 nucleotides match TRBD1. The CDR3 sequence is 14 residues long. With V trimmed by 3 bases and J by 8 bases, 6 bases remained unmatched. Germline CDR1 LNHDA, CDR2 SQIVND (reference sequence). The CDR3 sequence: CASSMGRGLDEQFF. The CDR3 DNA sequence: TGTGCCAGTAGTATGGGCAGGGGGCTCGATGAGCAGTTCTTC.

This clonotype is labeled as medium-sized. This rearrangement joins TRBV30 to TRBJ1-2; D gene unclear. V lost 3 bases and J lost 5, with 10 bases in between. The CDR3 totals 12 residues. The V gene's germline CDR1 is GTSNPN and CDR2 SVGIG (reference sequence). The CDR3 bases are TGTGCCTGGAGAATTCCCCCTTATGGCTACACCTTC. This codes for CAWRIPPYGYTF. The full variable domain, completed using reference TRBV30 and TRBJ1-2, is SQTIHQWPATLVQPVGSPLSLECTVEGTSNPNLYWYRQAAGRGLQLLFYSVGIGQISSEVPQNLSASRPQDRQFILSSKKLLLSDSGFYLCAWRIPPYGYTFGSGTRLTVV.

This clonotype was detected many times. The rearrangement joins TRBV10-3 to TRBJ2-1; 13 nucleotides agree with TRBD2. This CDR3 has 16 amino acids. Looked up from germline, CDR1 is ENHRY and CDR2 is SYGVKD. V lost 6 bases to trimming and J lost 4 bases; unmatched junction nucleotides: 6. DNA of the CDR3: TGTGCCATCAGCTCCCCGGGACTAGCGGGATACAATGAGCAGTTCTTC. Translation gives CAISSPGLAGYNEQFF.

By frequency in the sample, this clonotype is medium-sized. This chain links TRBV18 with TRBJ1-1; D may be TRBD1 (5 bases). Deletions cut 6 bases from V and 1 base from J, with 18 bases between. Per the germline V gene, CDR1 is KGHSH and CDR2 is LQKENI. The CDR3 runs 16 residues. The DNA for the CDR3 is TGTGCCAGCTCTCCGGGGCAGGAGAAGGGGAACACTGAAGCTTTCTTT. Translated, it gives CASSPGQEKGNTEAFF.

Sample share makes this clonotype medium-sized. One end of the junction varies from germline; a read error may be responsible. The rearrangement joins TRBV7-7 to TRBJ2-5; the D is unclear. The CDR3 is 14 residues long. Germline CDR1 is SSHAT and CDR2 is FNYEAQ (reference sequence). CDR3 protein: CASSLDQSQETQYF. CDR3 in DNA: TGTGCTAGCAGCTTAGACCAGAGCCAAGAGACCCAGTACTTC.

Sample share makes this clonotype medium-sized. The V gene is TRBV12-3 or TRBV12-4, the J gene TRBJ1-3; D is ambiguous. CDR3 size: 15 residues. Trimming took 2 bases from V and 0 from J, leaving 8 bases between them. The DNA for the CDR3 is TGTGCCAGCAGTTTAATGACCAACTCTGGAAACACCATATATTTT. Its translation is CASSLMTNSGNTIYF.

By sample share, this clonotype is medium-sized. J is TRBJ2-1 and V is TRBV5-1, with 11 bases lining up with TRBD1. The CDR3 is made up of 16 amino acids. Germline-derived CDR1 and CDR2 are SGHRS and YFSETQ. V dropped 0 bases and J dropped 7; count of bases not matched to a gene: 6. The CDR3 here is CASSLGPGQGANEQFF. CDR3 nucleotide sequence: TGCGCCAGCAGCTTGGGCCCCGGACAGGGGGCAAATGAGCAGTTCTTC.

By sample fraction, this clonotype is medium-sized. V is TRBV7-9 and J is TRBJ1-1, with D perhaps matching TRBD1 (6 bases). This CDR3 has 11 amino acids. From germline, CDR1 is SEHNR and CDR2 FQNEAQ (reference sequence). Trimming took off 5 bases at V and 8 bases at J, with 9 bases between the two ends. The CDR3 DNA reads as TGTGCCAGCAGCCCCGGACAGGAAGCTTTCTTT. This encodes CASSPGQEAFF.